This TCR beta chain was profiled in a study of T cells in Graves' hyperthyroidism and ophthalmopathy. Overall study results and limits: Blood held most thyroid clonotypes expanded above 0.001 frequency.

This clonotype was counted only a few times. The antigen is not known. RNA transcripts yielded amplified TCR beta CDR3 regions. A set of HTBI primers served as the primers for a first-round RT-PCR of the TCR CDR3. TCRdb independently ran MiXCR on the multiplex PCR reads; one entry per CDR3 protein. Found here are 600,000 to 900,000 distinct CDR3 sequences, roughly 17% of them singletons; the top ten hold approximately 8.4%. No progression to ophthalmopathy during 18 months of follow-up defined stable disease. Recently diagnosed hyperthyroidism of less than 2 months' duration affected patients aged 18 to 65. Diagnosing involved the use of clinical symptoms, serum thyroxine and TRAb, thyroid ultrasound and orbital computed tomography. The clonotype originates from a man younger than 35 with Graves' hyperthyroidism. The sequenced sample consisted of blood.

DNA for the CDR3: TGTGCCAGCTCACCACCGTGGAGCTACGAGCAGTACTTC. Translated: CASSPPWSYEQYF. The chain recombines TRBV18 with TRBJ2-7; no definite D call. V was shortened by 0 bases and J by 3 bases, with 6 bases between the two germline ends. Germline-derived CDR1 and CDR2 are KGHSH and LQKENI. CDR3 length equals 13 residues.